The present TCR beta chain was sequenced within a study of regulatory T cells in long-lasting Graves disease. This clonotype was seen a few times. Through Arm-PCR of CDR3 regions and iRepertoire HTBI primers, TCR beta libraries were built. TCRdb processed the multiplex PCR reads anew with MiXCR; each CDR3 protein has one entry. Of roughly 400,000 distinct CDR3 sequences in the sample, 15% were seen once. Germline loops: CDR1 SGHRS, CDR2 YFSETQ. V shed 4 bases, J shed 7 bases, and the junction held 5 bases outside the gene matches. The CDR3 covers 13 residues. Time point indicated: newly diagnosed GD, antithyroid drugs for less than 3 months. TCR sequences were obtained from RNA taken from PBMCs. These data were also filed under a second study, of T cells in Graves' hyperthyroidism and ophthalmopathy. That study reports: Clinical symptoms, serum thyroxine and TRAb, thyroid ultrasound and orbital computed tomography were used for the diagnoses. The blood repertoire included most of the expanded thyroid clonotypes above 0.001.

The clonotype was recovered from a woman in her 40s with Graves disease. The chain carries TRBV5-1 and TRBJ1-2; 9 bases are a match to TRBD1. Material: peripheral blood mononuclear cells (PBMCs), obtained at new diagnosis, from a patient treated with antithyroid drugs. The CDR3 loop reads CASSKGQGVGYTF. Here the CDR3 DNA reads TGCGCCAGCAGCAAGGGACAGGGTGTTGGCTACACCTTC.